What follows is one T cell receptor beta chain and its context. Its antigen is undetermined. The source of the sample is a study of T cell responses to AZD1222 COVID-19 vaccine. Study at large: Researchers grouped second doses given at about 4 or about 12 weeks into one pool.

General observations from the study: Among spike-specific TCRs, nearly half reportedly target unmutated variant regions. Vaccine-associated CD4 TCRs ranged over spike, dominating at 160-218 and 743-854. Recipients of two AZD1222 doses showed rising Spike-specific TCR breadth and depth.

The CDR3 totals 14 residues. Germline V gene data show CDR1 as SQVTM and CDR2 as ANQGSEA. Trimming left V 1 base short and J 4 bases short, with 11 bases between. Produced via immunoSEQ multiplex PCR; TCRdb's table is partial and in-frame only. The sample holds about 160,000 clones, 80% to 90% seen once. This sample comprised peripheral blood, obtained on day 0 of AZD1222 vaccination. The sequence was obtained from an adult in good health. The chain joins TRBV29-1 to TRBJ2-1; D might be TRBD2 (5 bases). The CDR3 DNA reads TGCAGCGTTGAAGTCGCCCTAGCTTACAATGAGCAGTTCTTC. Its translation: CSVEVALAYNEQFF.